This T cell receptor (beta chain) was sequenced during a study of CD8+ T cells in alopecia areata. About the study: In an open-label trial, patients got 5 to 10 mg tofacitinib twice daily. Study-level points and caveats: The study found TCR sharing across patients less clear than in mice, possibly for HLA reasons.

Investigators isolated RNA and reverse transcribed it into cDNA to act as the sequencing template. Measured with immunoSEQ multiplex PCR; TCRdb has only the in-frame clones, and not every one. This sample has roughly 110,000 clones, with 84% found just once. As regards this clone: What it binds is unknown.

Treatment denoted: oral pan-JAK inhibitor, 5-10 mg twice daily. Both peripheral blood and punch biopsies of lesional scalp skin were obtained from patients who had alopecia areata. CDR3 length: 11 amino acids. Trimming took off 6 bases at V and 6 bases at J, with 9 bases between the two ends. Germline V gene data show CDR1 as LNHDA and CDR2 as SQIVND (reference sequence). V and J are TRBV19 and TRBJ2-7; tentatively, D is TRBD2 (5 bases). This sequence originates from a human donor with alopecia areata. Specimen: CD8+ T cells sorted from blood, collected at week 24, from a patient treated with tofacitinib. CDR3 loop: CASRSGIEQYF. The CDR3 DNA reads TGTGCCAGTAGGTCGGGGATCGAGCAGTACTTC.